The TCR beta chain under discussion was sequenced for a study of cytomegalovirus exposure and HLA in healthy donors. Overall study: A data release that came early held 80 million or so unique TCRs from HLA-typed donors. Study results and limitations: In an earlier analysis, productive rearrangement rates for most beta V segments clustered near 87% or 30%. Most TCR sequences were uncommon, yet certain public TCRs appeared in many donors. An analysis was carried out at a later point. It showed that HLA-associated TCR beta chains were more clonally expanded than equally common non-associated chains.

Germline V gene sequence: CDR1 SQVTM, CDR2 ANQGSEA. CDR3 length equals 10 residues. The V end was cut by 7 bases, the J end by 4 bases, with 8 bases between. Worth noting for this clone: Its antigen is undetermined. Other DNA sequences in the same sample also yield this CDR3.

It was with 60 Vbeta and 13 Jbeta primers that the PCR ran. Sequencing was performed with immunoSEQ multiplex PCR; in TCRdb, only in-frame clones are kept and a portion is missing. The sample records approximately 150,000 clones, approximately 80% being singletons. The chain recombines TRBV29-1 with TRBJ2-7; possibly TRBD1 for D (6 bases). Sequenced material: PBMCs. The TCR comes from a man aged 30 to 45 in good health and CMV-seropositive. The CDR3 reads CSAQGYEQYF. DNA of the CDR3: TGCAGCGCCCAGGGGTACGAGCAGTACTTC.